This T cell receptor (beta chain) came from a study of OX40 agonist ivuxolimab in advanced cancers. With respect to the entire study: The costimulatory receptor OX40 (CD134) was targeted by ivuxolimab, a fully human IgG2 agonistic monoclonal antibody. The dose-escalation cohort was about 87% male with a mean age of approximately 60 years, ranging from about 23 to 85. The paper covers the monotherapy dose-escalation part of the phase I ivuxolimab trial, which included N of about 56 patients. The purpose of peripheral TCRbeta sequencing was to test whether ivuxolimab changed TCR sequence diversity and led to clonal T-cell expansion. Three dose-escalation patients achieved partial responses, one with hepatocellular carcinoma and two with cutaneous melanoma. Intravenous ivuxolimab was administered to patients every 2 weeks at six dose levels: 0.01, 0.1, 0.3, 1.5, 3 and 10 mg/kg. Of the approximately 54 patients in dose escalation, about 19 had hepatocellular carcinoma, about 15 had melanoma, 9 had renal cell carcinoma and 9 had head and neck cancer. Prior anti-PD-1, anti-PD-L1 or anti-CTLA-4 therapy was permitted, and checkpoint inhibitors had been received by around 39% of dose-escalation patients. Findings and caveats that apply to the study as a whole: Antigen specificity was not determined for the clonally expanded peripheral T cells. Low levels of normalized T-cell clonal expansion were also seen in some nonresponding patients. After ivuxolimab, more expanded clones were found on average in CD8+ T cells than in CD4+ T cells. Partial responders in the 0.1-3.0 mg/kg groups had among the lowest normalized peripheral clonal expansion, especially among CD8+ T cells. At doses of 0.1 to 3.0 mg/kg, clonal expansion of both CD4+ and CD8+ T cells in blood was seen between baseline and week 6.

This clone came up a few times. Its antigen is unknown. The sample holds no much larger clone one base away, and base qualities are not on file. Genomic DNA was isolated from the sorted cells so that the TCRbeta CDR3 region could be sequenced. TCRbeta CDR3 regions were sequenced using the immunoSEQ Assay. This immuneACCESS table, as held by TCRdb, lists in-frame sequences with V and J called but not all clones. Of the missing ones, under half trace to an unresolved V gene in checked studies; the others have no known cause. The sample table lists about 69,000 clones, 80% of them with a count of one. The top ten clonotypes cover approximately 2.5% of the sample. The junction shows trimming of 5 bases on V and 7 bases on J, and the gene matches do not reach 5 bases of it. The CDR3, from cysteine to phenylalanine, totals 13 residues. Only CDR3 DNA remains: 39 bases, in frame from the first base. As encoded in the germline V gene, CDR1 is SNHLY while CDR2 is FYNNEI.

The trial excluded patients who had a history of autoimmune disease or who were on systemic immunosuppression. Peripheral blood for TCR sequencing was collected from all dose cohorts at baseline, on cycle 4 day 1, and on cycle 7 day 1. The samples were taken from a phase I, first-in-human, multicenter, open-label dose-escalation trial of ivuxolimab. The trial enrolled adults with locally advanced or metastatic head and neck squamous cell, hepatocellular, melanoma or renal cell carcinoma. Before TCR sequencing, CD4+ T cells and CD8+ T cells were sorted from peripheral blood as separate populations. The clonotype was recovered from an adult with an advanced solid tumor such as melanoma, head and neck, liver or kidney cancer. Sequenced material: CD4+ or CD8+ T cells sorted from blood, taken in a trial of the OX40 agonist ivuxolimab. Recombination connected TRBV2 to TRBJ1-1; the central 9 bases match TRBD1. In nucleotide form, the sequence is TGTGCCAGCAGTCCACAGGGGGCGGTTGAAGCTTTCTTT. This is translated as CASSPQGAVEAFF.